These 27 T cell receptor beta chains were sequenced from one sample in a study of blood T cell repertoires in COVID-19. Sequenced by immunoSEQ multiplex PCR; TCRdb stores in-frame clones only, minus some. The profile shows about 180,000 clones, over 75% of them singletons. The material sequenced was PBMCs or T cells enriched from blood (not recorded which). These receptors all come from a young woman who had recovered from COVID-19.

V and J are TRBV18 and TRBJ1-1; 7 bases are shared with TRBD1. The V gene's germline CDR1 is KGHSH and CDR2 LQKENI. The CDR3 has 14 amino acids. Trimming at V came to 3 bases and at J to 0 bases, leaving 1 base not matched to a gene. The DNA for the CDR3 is TGTGCCAGCTCACCGGACAGGATGAACACTGAAGCTTTCTTT. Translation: CASSPDRMNTEAFF. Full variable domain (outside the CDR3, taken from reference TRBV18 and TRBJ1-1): NAGVMQNPRHLVRRRGQEARLRCSPMKGHSHVYWYRQLPEEGLKFMVYLQKENIIDESGMPKERFSAEFPKEGPSILRIQQVVRGDSAAYFCASSPDRMNTEAFFGQGTRLTVV.

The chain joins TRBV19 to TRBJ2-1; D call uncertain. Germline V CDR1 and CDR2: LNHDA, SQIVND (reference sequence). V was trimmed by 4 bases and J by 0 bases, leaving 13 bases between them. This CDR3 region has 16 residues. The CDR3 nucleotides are TGTGCCAGTAGTACGCCAATGGCTAGCTCCTACAATGAGCAGTTCTTC. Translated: CASSTPMASSYNEQFF. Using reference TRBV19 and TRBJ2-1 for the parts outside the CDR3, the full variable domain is DGGITQSPKYLFRKEGQNVTLSCEQNLNHDAMYWYRQDPGQGLRLIYYSQIVNDFQKGDIAEGYSVSREKKESFPLTVTSAQKNPTAFYLCASSTPMASSYNEQFFGPGTRLTVL.

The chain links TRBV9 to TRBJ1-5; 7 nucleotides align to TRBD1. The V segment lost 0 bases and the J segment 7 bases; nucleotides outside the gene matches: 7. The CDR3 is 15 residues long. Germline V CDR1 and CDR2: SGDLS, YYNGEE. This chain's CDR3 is CASSVGMSGGQPQHF. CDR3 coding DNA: TGTGCCAGCAGCGTAGGTATGTCAGGGGGGCAGCCCCAGCATTTT.

The CDR3 DNA sequence: TGTGCCAGCTGTCCCCAGCGGTCTAGCACAGATACGCAGTATTTT. It is translated as CASCPQRSSTDTQYF. The rearrangement links TRBV27 to TRBJ2-3, with a tentative D call TRBD2 (5 bases). The V and J ends lost 8 bases and 0 bases respectively, with 15 bases between them. This CDR3 spans 15 amino acids. Germline V lookup: CDR1 MNHEY, CDR2 SMNVEV (reference sequence).

The CDR3 region is CASSYSGAVNTEAFF. CDR3 nucleotide sequence: TGCGCCAGCAGCTACTCAGGGGCGGTGAACACTGAAGCTTTCTTT. The rearrangement joins TRBV5-1 to TRBJ1-1, with D maybe TRBD1 (6 bases). V lost 3 bases to trimming and J lost 0 bases, with 12 bases between them. This CDR3 is built from 15 residues. Germline CDR1 SGHRS, CDR2 YFSETQ. The full variable domain, rest sourced from reference TRBV5-1 and TRBJ1-1, is KAGVTQTPRYLIKTRGQQVTLSCSPISGHRSVSWYQQTPGQGLQFLFEYFSETQRNKGNFPGRFSGRQFSNSRSEMNVSTLELGDSALYLCASSYSGAVNTEAFFGQGTRLTVV.

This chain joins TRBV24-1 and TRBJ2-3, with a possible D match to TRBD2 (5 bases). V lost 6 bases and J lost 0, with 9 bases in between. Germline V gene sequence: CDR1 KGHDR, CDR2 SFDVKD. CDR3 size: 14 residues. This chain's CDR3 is CATSYTGSTDTQYF. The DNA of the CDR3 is TGTGCCACCAGTTACACGGGGAGCACAGATACGCAGTATTTT.

The CDR3 nucleotides are TGTGCCAGCAGTTACCCCGGACTAGCGGGGGCCCCCGGGCAGACCCAGTACTTC. It codes for CASSYPGLAGAPGQTQYF. The rearrangement joins TRBV6-2 or TRBV6-3 to TRBJ2-5; 13 bases agree with TRBD2. Trimming took 2 bases from V and 6 from J; bases not matched to a gene: 12. CDR3 length: 18 residues. Germline V gene lookup returns CDR1 MNHEY and CDR2 SVGEGT.

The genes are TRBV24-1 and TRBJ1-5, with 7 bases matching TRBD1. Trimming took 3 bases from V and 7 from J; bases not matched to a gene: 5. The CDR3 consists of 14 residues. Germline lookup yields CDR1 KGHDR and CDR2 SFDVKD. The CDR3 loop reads CATSDAGGGQPQHF. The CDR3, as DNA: TGTGCCACCAGTGATGCAGGGGGAGGCCAGCCCCAGCATTTT.

The CDR3: CASSLGASGGTDTQYF. DNA for the CDR3: TGTGCCAGTAGTCTAGGGGCTAGCGGCGGCACAGATACGCAGTATTTT. V gene TRBV19 combines with J gene TRBJ2-3; 7 bases fit TRBD2. Germline CDR1 reads LNHDA; CDR2 reads SQIVND (reference sequence). Trimming took 5 bases from V and 1 from J; bases not matched to a gene: 9. The CDR3 has 16 amino acids.

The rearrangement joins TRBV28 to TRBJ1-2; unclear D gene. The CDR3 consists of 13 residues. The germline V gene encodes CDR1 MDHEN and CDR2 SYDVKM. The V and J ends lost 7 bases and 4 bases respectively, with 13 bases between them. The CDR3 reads CASTPTTIYGYTF. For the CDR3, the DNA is TGTGCCAGCACCCCGACGACAATCTATGGCTACACCTTC.

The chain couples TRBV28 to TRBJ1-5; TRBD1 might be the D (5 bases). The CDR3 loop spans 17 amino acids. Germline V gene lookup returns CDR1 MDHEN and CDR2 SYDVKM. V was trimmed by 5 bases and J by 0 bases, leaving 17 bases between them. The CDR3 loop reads CASSPGLRTYSNQPQHF. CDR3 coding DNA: TGTGCCAGCAGTCCGGGACTGCGAACTTATAGCAATCAGCCCCAGCATTTT.

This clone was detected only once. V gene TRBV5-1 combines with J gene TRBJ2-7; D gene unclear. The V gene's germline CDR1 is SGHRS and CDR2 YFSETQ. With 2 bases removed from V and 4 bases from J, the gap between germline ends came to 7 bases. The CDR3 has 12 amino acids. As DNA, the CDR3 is TGCGCCAGCAGCTTCCCGGGTTACGAGCAGTACTTC. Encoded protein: CASSFPGYEQYF.

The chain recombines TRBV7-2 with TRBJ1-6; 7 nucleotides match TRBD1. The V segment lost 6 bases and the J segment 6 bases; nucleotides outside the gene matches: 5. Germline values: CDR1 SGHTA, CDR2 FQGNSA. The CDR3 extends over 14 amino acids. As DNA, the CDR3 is TGTGCCAGCAGAAGGACAGGTAGTAATTCACCCCTCCACTTT. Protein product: CASRRTGSNSPLHF.

In DNA form, the CDR3 reads TGTGCCAGCAGCTTAACTAGCGGGTATTATTCCGAGCAGTACTTC. This gives the protein CASSLTSGYYSEQYF. The V call is TRBV9, the J call TRBJ2-7; TRBD2 agrees at 9 bases. Germline CDR1 is SGDLS and CDR2 is YYNGEE. The CDR3 sequence is 15 residues long. Germline trimming cut 4 bases from V and 6 bases from J; bases unmatched to any gene: 11.

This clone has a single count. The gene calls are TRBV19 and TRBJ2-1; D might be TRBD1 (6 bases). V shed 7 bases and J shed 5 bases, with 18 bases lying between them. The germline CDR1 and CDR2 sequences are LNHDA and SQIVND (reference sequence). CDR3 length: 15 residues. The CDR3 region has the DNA TGTGCCAGTATCGGGTTATTACAGGGTAACAATGAGCAGTTCTTC. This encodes CASIGLLQGNNEQFF.

In nucleotides, the CDR3 is TGTGCCAGCACCAACGACAGGGGATACACTGAAGCTTTCTTT. This encodes CASTNDRGYTEAFF. This rearrangement joins TRBV5-5 to TRBJ1-1, with 8 bases aligning to TRBD1. CDR1 is SGHKS and CDR2 is YYEKEE in the germline V gene (reference sequence). J was trimmed by 3 bases and V by 6 bases; bases with no gene match: 7. The CDR3 totals 14 residues.

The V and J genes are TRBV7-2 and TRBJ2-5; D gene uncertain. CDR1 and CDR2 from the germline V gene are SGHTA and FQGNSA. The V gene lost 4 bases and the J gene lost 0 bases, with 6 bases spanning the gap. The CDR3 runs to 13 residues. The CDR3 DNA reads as TGTGCCAGCAGCTCCACTTACCAAGAGACCCAGTACTTC. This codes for CASSSTYQETQYF.

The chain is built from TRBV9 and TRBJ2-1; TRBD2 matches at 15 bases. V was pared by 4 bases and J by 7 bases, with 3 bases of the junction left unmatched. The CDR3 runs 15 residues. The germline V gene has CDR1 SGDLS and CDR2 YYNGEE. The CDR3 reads CASSLGTSGGNEQFF. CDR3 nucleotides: TGTGCCAGCAGCTTGGGGACTAGCGGGGGGAATGAGCAGTTCTTC.

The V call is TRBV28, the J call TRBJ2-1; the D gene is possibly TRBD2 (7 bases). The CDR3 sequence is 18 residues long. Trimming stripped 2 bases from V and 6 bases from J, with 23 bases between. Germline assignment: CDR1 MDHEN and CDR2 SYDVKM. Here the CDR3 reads CASSLPMGGTSVFNEQFF. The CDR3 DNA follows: TGTGCCAGCAGTTTACCAATGGGGGGGACAAGTGTTTTCAATGAGCAGTTCTTC.

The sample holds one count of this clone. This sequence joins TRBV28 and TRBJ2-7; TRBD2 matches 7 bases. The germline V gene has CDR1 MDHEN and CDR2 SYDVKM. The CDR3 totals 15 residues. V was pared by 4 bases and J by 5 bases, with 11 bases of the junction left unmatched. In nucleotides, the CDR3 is TGTGCCAGCAGTTCCTCGCGGGAGTTTATCCACGAGCAGTACTTC. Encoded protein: CASSSSREFIHEQYF.

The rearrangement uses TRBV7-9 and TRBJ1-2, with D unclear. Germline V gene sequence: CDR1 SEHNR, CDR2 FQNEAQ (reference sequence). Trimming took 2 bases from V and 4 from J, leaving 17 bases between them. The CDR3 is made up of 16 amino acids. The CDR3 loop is CASSLFPAEEAYGYTF. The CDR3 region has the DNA TGTGCCAGCAGCTTATTCCCTGCTGAGGAGGCCTATGGCTACACCTTC.

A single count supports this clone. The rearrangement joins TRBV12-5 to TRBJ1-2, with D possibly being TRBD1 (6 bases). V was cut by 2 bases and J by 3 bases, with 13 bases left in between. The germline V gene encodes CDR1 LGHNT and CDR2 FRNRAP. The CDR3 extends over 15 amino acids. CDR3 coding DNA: TGTGCTAGTGGTTTGTACAGGGCCCGTGACTATGGCTACACCTTC. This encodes CASGLYRARDYGYTF.

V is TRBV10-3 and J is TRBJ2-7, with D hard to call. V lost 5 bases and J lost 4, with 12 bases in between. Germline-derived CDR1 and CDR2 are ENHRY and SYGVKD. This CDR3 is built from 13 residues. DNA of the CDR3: TGTGCCATCAGTCCCGACCCAGGATACGAGCAGTACTTC. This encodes CAISPDPGYEQYF.

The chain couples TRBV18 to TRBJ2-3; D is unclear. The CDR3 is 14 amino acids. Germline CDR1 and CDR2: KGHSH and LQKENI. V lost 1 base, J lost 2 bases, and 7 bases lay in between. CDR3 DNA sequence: TGTGCCAGCTCACCACTGAGGCTCACAGATACGCAGTATTTT. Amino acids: CASSPLRLTDTQYF.

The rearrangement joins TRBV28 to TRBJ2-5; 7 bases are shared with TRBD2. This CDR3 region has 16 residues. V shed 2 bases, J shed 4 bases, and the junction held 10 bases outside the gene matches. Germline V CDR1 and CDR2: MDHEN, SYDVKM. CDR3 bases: TGTGCCAGCAGTTTAAGGCGGGAGTATGTGGGAGAGACCCAGTACTTC. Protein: CASSLRREYVGETQYF.

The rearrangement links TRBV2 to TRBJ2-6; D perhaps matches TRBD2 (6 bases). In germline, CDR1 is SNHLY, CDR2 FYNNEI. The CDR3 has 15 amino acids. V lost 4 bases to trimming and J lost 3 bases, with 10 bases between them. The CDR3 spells CASSGEAYGANVLTF. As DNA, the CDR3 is TGTGCCAGCAGTGGGGAGGCATATGGGGCCAACGTCCTGACTTTC. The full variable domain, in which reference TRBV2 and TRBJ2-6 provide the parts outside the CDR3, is EPEVTQTPSHQVTQMGQEVILRCVPISNHLYFYWYRQILGQKVEFLVSFYNNEISEKSEIFDDQFSVERPDGSNFTLKIRSTKLEDSAMYFCASSGEAYGANVLTFGAGSRLTVL.

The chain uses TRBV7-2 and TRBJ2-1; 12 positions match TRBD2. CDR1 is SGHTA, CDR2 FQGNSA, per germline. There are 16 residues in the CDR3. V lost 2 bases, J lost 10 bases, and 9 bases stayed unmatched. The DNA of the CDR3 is TGTGCCAGCAGCTTAAGGGGACTAGCGGGCCCGGGGGAGCAGTTCTTC. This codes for CASSLRGLAGPGEQFF.